This T cell receptor beta chain was obtained from a study of cytomegalovirus exposure and HLA in healthy donors. Researchers ran the PCR with 60 Vbeta and 13 Jbeta primers. TCRdb's copy holds only in-frame clones and misses some; the assay was immunoSEQ multiplex PCR. The sample includes around 91,000 clones, less than 70% of them seen just once. This CDR3 has 15 residues. The germline gives CDR1 SGHRS, CDR2 YFSETQ. V lost 3 bases, J lost 9 bases, and 7 bases stayed unmatched. The sequence derives from a human donor in good health. The chain couples TRBV5-1 to TRBJ1-6, with 9 bases lining up with TRBD1. The material sequenced was PBMCs. CDR3: CASSSGTGTGSPLHF. The CDR3 region has the DNA TGCGCCAGCAGCTCCGGGACAGGGACGGGTTCACCCCTCCACTTT.